The clone carrying this T cell receptor (beta chain) rates as medium-sized. Its target is unknown. Naive CD4+ T cells were purified with Tregs depleted by CD25. The germline CDR1 and CDR2 sequences are MNHNS and SASEGT. V lost 3 bases to trimming and J lost 2 bases, with 7 bases between them. This CDR3 has 13 amino acids. Constant-region reverse primers amplified full-length variable regions, followed by semi-nested Nested Universal Primer A PCR. TCRdb recomputed calls from the 5' RACE reads with MiXCR, one row per CDR3 protein. The data show approximately 5,700 distinct CDR3 sequences, less than 40% seen once. Study findings and constraints: Tumor memory CD4+ T cell TCR gene usage clustered with blood and lymph node memory CD4+ cells and lymph node naive CD4+ cells.

Sequencing was performed on naive CD4+ T cells sorted from a lymph node. Indicated subset: naive CD4+ T cells, CD4+CD45RA+CD25-. The rearrangement joins TRBV6-1 to TRBJ1-2; D is unclear. The TCR sequence derives from a female donor with breast cancer. CDR3 sequence: CASSETHNYGYTF. CDR3 in DNA: TGTGCCAGCAGTGAGACCCACAACTATGGCTACACCTTC.